Sequencing of this T cell receptor beta chain was carried out in a study of T cells in Graves' hyperthyroidism and ophthalmopathy. Study-level results: Most thyroid clonotypes with frequency above 0.001 were detected in blood. Ophthalmopathy was separated from stable hyperthyroidism by a 13 V-J model. The model identified upcoming ophthalmopathy a median approximately six months ahead of onset.

The PBMCs had their origin in 10 ml of fresh peripheral blood. This clonotype came up a few times. Its antigen is not known. Trimming took 1 base from V and 1 from J, leaving 16 bases between them. This CDR3 comprises 17 residues. RNA transcripts were the template for amplifying TCR beta CDR3 regions. The TCR CDR3 first-round RT-PCR relied on the HTBI primer set. Using its own MiXCR run on the multiplex PCR reads, TCRdb lists one record per CDR3 protein. The sample consists of roughly 500,000 distinct CDR3 sequences, around 24% of them appearing once. The sequenced sample consisted of blood. The receptor comes from a woman in her twenties or thirties with Graves' ophthalmopathy. V usage is TRBV12-3 or TRBV12-4 and J usage is TRBJ1-2; a possible D gene is TRBD1 (6 bases). The CDR3: CASSLGTEQDFNYGYTF. The CDR3 nucleotides read TGTGCCAGCAGTTTAGGGACAGAACAGGACTTTAACTATGGCTACACCTTC.